One and the same sample provided the 18 T cell receptor beta chains below, sequenced in a study of molecular identifiers for immune sequencing clone quantification. TCRdb reanalysed the PCR reads using MiXCR and keeps one entry per CDR3 protein. The sample has about half a million distinct CDR3 sequences, around 23% seen once. Sequencing input: naive CD8+ T cells from blood, with Jurkat cell RNA spiked in. Subset meaning: FACS-sorted CD8+CD4-CCR7+CD45RA+ naive T cells. These receptors were collected from a human donor in good health. Some libraries in this study had Jurkat cell RNA spiked in.

This clonotype was counted at least ten times. The chain employs TRBV20-1 and TRBJ1-3; the match to TRBD1 covers 7 bases. The CDR3 covers 16 residues. The V gene's germline CDR1 is DFQATT and CDR2 SNEGSKA (reference sequence). Germline trimming cut 6 bases from V and 0 bases from J; bases unmatched to any gene: 11. The CDR3 region is CSAQPGGGLSGNTIYF. As DNA, the CDR3 is TGCAGTGCCCAACCAGGGGGGGGCCTCTCTGGAAACACCATATATTTT.

This clonotype was counted a few times. The chain has TRBV18 and TRBJ2-1, with 11 bases matching TRBD2. This CDR3 has 15 residues. Germline V CDR1 and CDR2: KGHSH, LQKENI. V trimming: 4 bases; J trimming: 7 bases; junction bases outside the gene matches: 6. The CDR3 spells CASSLSGTSGNEQFF. CDR3 nucleotides: TGTGCCAGCTCACTCTCCGGGACTAGCGGTAATGAGCAGTTCTTC. Based on the CDR3 plus reference TRBV18 and TRBJ2-1, the full variable domain is NAGVMQNPRHLVRRRGQEARLRCSPMKGHSHVYWYRQLPEEGLKFMVYLQKENIIDESGMPKERFSAEFPKEGPSILRIQQVVRGDSAAYFCASSLSGTSGNEQFFGPGTRLTVL.

This clonotype was detected ten times or more. The J gene is TRBJ2-3, the V gene TRBV15; 7 bases are a match to TRBD1. Germline V gives CDR1 LNHNV, CDR2 YYDKDF (reference sequence). The CDR3 has 19 amino acids. With 3 bases clipped from V and 0 bases from J, the junction kept 15 bases outside the gene matches. CDR3 sequence (DNA): TGTGCCACCAGCAGGACACAGGGGATGAACTTCCCTAGCACAGATACGCAGTATTTT. Amino acid sequence: CATSRTQGMNFPSTDTQYF.

This clonotype was counted a few times. J is TRBJ1-1 and V is TRBV4-1; a weak D match, TRBD1 (6 bases). The CDR3 is 15 residues long. Germline V gene data show CDR1 as MGHRA and CDR2 as YSYEKL. V was cut by 0 bases and J by 0 bases, with 8 bases left in between. The CDR3 region has the DNA TGCGCCAGCAGCCAAGAAACAGGGATGAACACTGAAGCTTTCTTT. Translated: CASSQETGMNTEAFF.

The chain uses TRBV4-3 and TRBJ1-2; D remains ambiguous. Germline V lookup: CDR1 LGHNA, CDR2 YSLEER. CDR3 length equals 14 residues. V gave up 0 bases and J gave up 0 bases, with 5 bases separating them. CDR3 residues: CASSQDIANYGYTF. CDR3 DNA sequence: TGCGCCAGCAGCCAAGATATAGCTAACTATGGCTACACCTTC.

This clonotype occurred a few times. This chain links TRBV7-2 with TRBJ2-7, with D perhaps TRBD2 (6 bases). This CDR3 has 12 amino acids. Germline V gives CDR1 SGHTA, CDR2 FQGNSA. Trimming stripped 7 bases from V and 7 bases from J, with 14 bases between. The CDR3 is CASTTVGGEQYF. The CDR3 DNA follows: TGTGCCAGCACAACCGTCGGGGGAGAGCAGTACTTC. The whole variable domain, remainder taken from reference TRBV7-2 and TRBJ2-7, is GAGVSQSPSNKVTEKGKDVELRCDPISGHTALYWYRQSLGQGLEFLIYFQGNSAPDKSGLPSDRFSAERTGGSVSTLTIQRTQQEDSAVYLCASTTVGGEQYFGPGTRLTVT.

As for this clonotype: A much larger clonotype is one base distant, so this may be a read error. The V gene is TRBV12-3 or TRBV12-4, the J gene TRBJ2-2; D unresolved. The CDR3 consists of 16 residues. In DNA form, the CDR3 reads TGTGCCAGCAGTTTATTTCTCGGAAAGAACACCTGGGAGCTGTTTTTT. Its protein is CASSLFLGKNTWELFF.

V gene TRBV30 combines with J gene TRBJ2-7; a weak D match, TRBD1 (6 bases). Trimming removed 1 base at V and 3 bases at J, with 16 bases between. Germline assignment: CDR1 GTSNPN and CDR2 SVGIG (reference sequence). The CDR3 runs 15 residues. CDR3 sequence (DNA): TGTGCCTGGAGTGGCCCGGGACACCGATACTACGAGCAGTACTTC. It codes for CAWSGPGHRYYEQYF.

The V call is TRBV4-3, the J call TRBJ1-5; D gene ambiguous. This CDR3 is 15 amino acids long. V gave up 0 bases and J gave up 5 bases, with 11 bases separating them. Per germline, CDR1 LGHNA and CDR2 YSLEER. The CDR3 sequence: CASSQDVGSYQPQHF. The CDR3 nucleotides are TGCGCCAGCAGCCAAGATGTCGGGAGCTATCAGCCCCAGCATTTT.

This clonotype was detected many times. In DNA, the CDR3 is TGTGCCAGCAGCTTAGGGCGACAGGGTCCCGAGCAGTACTTC. Its protein product is CASSLGRQGPEQYF. The rearrangement uses TRBV11-2 and TRBJ2-7, with 7 bases lining up with TRBD1. The CDR3 consists of 14 residues. V gave up 1 base and J gave up 6 bases; unmatched junction bases: 6. Germline V gene data show CDR1 as SGHAT and CDR2 as FQNNGV.

The sample holds many counts of this clonotype. V and J are TRBV28 and TRBJ2-3, with D perhaps matching TRBD1 or TRBD2 (5 bases each). Per the germline V gene, CDR1 is MDHEN and CDR2 is SYDVKM. V dropped 3 bases and J dropped 7 bases, with 14 bases sitting between them. This CDR3 is built from 14 residues. The CDR3 DNA is TGTGCCAGCAGTTTCCGGGGCCTCACGAATACGCAGTATTTT. Translated, it gives CASSFRGLTNTQYF.

V is TRBV12-3 or TRBV12-4 and J is TRBJ2-3; D tentatively reads TRBD1 or TRBD2 (5 bases each). V lost 3 bases to trimming and J lost 5 bases, with 18 bases between them. This CDR3 has 16 amino acids. CDR3 sequence: CASSLVGPREGDTQYF. The DNA of the CDR3 is TGTGCCAGCAGTTTGGTGGGGCCCCGAGAGGGAGATACGCAGTATTTT.

A few counts support this clonotype. The chain links TRBV7-9 to TRBJ1-4; 8 bases align to TRBD1. V trimming: 4 bases; J trimming: 3 bases; junction bases outside the gene matches: 4. This CDR3 region has 15 residues. CDR1 and CDR2 from the germline V gene are SEHNR and FQNEAQ (reference sequence). In nucleotides, the CDR3 is TGTGCCAGCAGCTCGATGACAGGGGCTAATGAAAAACTGTTTTTT. It specifies CASSSMTGANEKLFF.

The rearrangement links TRBV6-2 or TRBV6-3 to TRBJ2-5; 14 positions match TRBD2. The CDR3 totals 16 residues. J lost 4 bases, V lost 4 bases, and 5 bases had no gene match. Germline CDR1 is MNHEY and CDR2 is SVGEGT. CDR3: CASSSGLAGVRETQYF. The CDR3 bases are TGTGCCAGCAGTTCGGGACTAGCGGGAGTCCGAGAGACCCAGTACTTC.

Only a few counts were recorded for this clonotype. At one end, the junction sequence differs from germline, possibly due to a read error. The chain has TRBV4-3 and TRBJ2-3; 8 nucleotides match TRBD1. The germline V gene has CDR1 LGHNA and CDR2 YSLEER. The CDR3 spans 17 residues. DNA for the CDR3: TGCGCCAGCAGCCAAGATAGGGCGATGGCCGGGACAGGTACGCAGTATTTT. This codes for CASSQDRAMAGTGTQYF.

This clonotype has ten or more counts. V usage is TRBV29-1 and J usage is TRBJ1-2; D might be TRBD1 (5 bases). The CDR3 totals 12 residues. V lost 1 base, J lost 5 bases, and 8 bases lay in between. The V gene's germline CDR1 is SQVTM and CDR2 ANQGSEA. CDR3 loop: CSVEVRAYGYTF. The CDR3 DNA reads TGCAGCGTTGAAGTCAGGGCATATGGCTACACCTTC.

This clonotype occurred many times. This chain connects TRBV28 to TRBJ2-3; tentatively, D is TRBD1 or TRBD2 (7 bases each). Trimming took off 3 bases at V and 5 bases at J, with 15 bases between the two ends. This CDR3 is 15 amino acids long. Per the germline V gene, CDR1 is MDHEN and CDR2 is SYDVKM. The CDR3: CASSFYRGGLDTQYF. The CDR3 DNA reads TGTGCCAGCAGTTTTTACAGGGGAGGGTTAGATACGCAGTATTTT.

As concerns this clonotype: With a much larger clone just one base away, this may be a read error. No conserved phenylalanine or tryptophan ends this CDR3, so it is likely a read error. The V gene is TRBV6-6, the J gene TRBJ2-7; 7 nucleotides line up with TRBD2. Germline V gene lookup returns CDR1 MNHNY and CDR2 SVGAGI (reference sequence). The CDR3 extends over 14 amino acids. V lost 4 bases to trimming and J lost 1 base; unmatched junction nucleotides: 4. CDR3 nucleotide sequence: TGTGCCAGCAGTTCTATCGGGAGGTCCTACGAGCAGTACTCC. Protein: CASSSIGRSYEQYS.